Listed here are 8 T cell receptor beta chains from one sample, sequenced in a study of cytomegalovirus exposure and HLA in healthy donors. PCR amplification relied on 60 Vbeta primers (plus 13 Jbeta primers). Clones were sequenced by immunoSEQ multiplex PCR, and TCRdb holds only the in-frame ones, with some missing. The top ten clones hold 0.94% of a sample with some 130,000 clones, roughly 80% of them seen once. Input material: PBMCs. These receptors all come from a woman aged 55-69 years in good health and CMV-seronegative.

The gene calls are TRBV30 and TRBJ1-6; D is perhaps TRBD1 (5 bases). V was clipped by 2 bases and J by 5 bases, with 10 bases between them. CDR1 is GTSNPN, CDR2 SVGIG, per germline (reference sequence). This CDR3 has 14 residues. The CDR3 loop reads CAWSIGGDNSPLHF. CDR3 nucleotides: TGTGCCTGGAGTATTGGGGGGGATAATTCACCCCTCCACTTT.

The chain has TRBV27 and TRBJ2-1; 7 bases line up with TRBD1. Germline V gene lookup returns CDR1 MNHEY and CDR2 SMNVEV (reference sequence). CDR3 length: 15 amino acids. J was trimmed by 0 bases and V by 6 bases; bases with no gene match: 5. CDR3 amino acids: CASRTGQSSYNEQFF. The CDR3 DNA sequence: TGTGCCAGCAGGACGGGACAGAGCTCCTACAATGAGCAGTTCTTC.

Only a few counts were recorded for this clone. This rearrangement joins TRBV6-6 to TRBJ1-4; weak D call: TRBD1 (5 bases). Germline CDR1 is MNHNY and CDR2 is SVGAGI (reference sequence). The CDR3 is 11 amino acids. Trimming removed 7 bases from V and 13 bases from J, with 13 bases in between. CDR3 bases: TGTGCCAGCACCCGTGGGGGGGGACTGTTTTTT. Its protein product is CASTRGGGLFF.

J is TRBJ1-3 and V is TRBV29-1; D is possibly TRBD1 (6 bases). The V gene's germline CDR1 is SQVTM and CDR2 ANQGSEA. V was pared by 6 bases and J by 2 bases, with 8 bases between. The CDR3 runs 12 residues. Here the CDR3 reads CSVQGTGNTIYF. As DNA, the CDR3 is TGCAGCGTCCAGGGGACTGGAAACACCATATATTTT.

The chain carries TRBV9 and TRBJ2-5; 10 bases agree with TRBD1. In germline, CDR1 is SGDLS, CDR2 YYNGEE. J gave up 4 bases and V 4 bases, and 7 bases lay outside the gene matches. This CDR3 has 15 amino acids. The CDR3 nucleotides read TGTGCCAGCAGCCCAGGGGGGACAGGGGTAGAGACCCAGTACTTC. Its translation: CASSPGGTGVETQYF.

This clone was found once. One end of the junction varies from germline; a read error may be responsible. The CDR3 nucleotides are TGCAGCGCTGAAGCTAATGGCGGGGAGCTGTTTTTT. Amino acids: CSAEANGGELFF. V gene TRBV29-1 combines with J gene TRBJ2-2; D is unclear. CDR1 is SQVTM, CDR2 ANQGSEA, per germline. This CDR3 contains 12 residues.

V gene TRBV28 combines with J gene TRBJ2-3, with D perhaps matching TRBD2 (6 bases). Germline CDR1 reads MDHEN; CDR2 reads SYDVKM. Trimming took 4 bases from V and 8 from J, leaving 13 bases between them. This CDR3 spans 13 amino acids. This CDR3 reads CASSWGDVGTQYF. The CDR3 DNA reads TGTGCCAGCAGTTGGGGGGACGTCGGTACGCAGTATTTT.

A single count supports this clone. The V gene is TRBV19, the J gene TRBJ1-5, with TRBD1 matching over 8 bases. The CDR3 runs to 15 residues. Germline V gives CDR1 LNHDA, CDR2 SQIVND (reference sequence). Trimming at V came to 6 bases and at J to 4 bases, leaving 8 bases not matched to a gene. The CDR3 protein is CASSPQGVDNQPQHF. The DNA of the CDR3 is TGTGCCAGTAGCCCACAGGGGGTAGATAATCAGCCCCAGCATTTT.